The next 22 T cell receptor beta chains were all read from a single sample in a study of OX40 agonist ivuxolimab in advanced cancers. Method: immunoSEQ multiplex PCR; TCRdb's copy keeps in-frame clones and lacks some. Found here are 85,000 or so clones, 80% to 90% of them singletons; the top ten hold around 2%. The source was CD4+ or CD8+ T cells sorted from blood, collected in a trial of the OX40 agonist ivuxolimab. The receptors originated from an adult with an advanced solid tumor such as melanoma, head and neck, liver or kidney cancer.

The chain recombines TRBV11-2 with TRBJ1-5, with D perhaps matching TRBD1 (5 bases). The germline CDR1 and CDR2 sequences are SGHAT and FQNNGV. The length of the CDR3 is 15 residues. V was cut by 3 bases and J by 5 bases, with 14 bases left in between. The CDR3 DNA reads TGTGCCAGCAGCTTCGACTCCAGGGTAGATCAGCCCCAGCATTTT. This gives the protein CASSFDSRVDQPQHF.

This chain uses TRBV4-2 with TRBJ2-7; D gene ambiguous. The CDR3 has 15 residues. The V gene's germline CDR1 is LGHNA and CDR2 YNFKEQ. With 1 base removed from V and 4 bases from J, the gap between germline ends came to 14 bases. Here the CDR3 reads CASSQAGPAEYEQYF. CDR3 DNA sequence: TGTGCCAGCAGCCAAGCTGGACCGGCAGAATACGAGCAGTACTTC.

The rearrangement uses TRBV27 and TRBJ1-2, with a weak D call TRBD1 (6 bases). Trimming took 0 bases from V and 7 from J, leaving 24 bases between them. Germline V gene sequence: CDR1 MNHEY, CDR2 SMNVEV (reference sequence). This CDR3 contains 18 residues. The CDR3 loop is CASSLSSKALTGLGGYTF. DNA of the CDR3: TGTGCCAGCAGTTTATCCTCGAAAGCCCTCACAGGGCTGGGTGGCTACACCTTC.

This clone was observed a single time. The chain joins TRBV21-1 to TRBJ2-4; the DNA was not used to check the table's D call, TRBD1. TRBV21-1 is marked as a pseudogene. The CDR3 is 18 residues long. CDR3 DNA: TGTGCCAGCAGCAAAACCCCGACAGGGGATTGGGCCAAAAACATTCAGTACTTC. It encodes CASSKTPTGDWAKNIQYF.

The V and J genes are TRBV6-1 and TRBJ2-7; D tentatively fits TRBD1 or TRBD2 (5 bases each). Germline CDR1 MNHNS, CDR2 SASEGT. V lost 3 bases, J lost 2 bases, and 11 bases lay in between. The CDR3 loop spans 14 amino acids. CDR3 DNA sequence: TGTGCCAGCAGTGACTTCAGGGACCCCTACGAGCAGTACTTC. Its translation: CASSDFRDPYEQYF.

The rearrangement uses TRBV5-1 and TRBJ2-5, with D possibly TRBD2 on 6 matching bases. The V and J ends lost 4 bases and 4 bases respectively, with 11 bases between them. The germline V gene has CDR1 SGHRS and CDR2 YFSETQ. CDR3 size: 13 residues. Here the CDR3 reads CASSRLGGETQYF. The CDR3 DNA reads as TGCGCCAGCAGCCGTTTGGGGGGAGAGACCCAGTACTTC.

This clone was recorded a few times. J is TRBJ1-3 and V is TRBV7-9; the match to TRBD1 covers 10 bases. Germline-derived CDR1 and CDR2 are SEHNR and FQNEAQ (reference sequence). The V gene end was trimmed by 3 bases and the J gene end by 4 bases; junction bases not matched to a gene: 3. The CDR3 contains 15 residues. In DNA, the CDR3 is TGTGCCAGCAGCTTGGGACAGGGGATAGGAAACACCATATATTTT. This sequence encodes CASSLGQGIGNTIYF.

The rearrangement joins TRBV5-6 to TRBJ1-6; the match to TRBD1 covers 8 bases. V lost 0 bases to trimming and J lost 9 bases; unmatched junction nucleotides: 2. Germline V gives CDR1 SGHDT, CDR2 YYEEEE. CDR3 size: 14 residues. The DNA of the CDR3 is TGTGCCAGCAGCTTGGGGACAGGGAGTTCACCCCTCCACTTT. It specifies CASSLGTGSSPLHF.

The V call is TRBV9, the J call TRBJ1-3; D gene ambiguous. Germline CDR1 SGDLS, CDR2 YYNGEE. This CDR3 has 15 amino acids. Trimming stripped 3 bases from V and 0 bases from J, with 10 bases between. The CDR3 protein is CASSARGTSGNTIYF. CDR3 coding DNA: TGTGCCAGCAGCGCCCGGGGAACCTCTGGAAACACCATATATTTT.

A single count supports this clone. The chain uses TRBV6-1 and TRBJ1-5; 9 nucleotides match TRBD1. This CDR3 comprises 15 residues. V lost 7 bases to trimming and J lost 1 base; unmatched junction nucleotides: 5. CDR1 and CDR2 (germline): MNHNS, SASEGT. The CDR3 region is CASKGDRASNQPQHF. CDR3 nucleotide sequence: TGTGCCAGCAAGGGGGACAGGGCGAGCAATCAGCCCCAGCATTTT.

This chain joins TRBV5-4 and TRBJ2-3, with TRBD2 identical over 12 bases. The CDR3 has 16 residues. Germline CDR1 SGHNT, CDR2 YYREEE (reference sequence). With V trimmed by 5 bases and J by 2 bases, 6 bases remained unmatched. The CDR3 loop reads CASRPRTSGDTDTQYF. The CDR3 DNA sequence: TGTGCCAGCAGGCCGCGGACTAGCGGGGACACAGATACGCAGTATTTT.

CDR3 sequence (DNA): TGTGCCAGCGGGGGGGAGGTGAAGCTGTTTTTT. It codes for CASGGEVKLFF. The chain links TRBV2 to TRBJ2-2, with 7 nucleotides matching TRBD2. Germline loops: CDR1 SNHLY, CDR2 FYNNEI. J lost 12 bases, V lost 8 bases, and 6 bases had no gene match. CDR3 length equals 11 residues. Variable domain in full (rest from reference TRBV2 and TRBJ2-2): EPEVTQTPSHQVTQMGQEVILRCVPISNHLYFYWYRQILGQKVEFLVSFYNNEISEKSEIFDDQFSVERPDGSNFTLKIRSTKLEDSAMYFCASGGEVKLFFGEGSRLTVL.

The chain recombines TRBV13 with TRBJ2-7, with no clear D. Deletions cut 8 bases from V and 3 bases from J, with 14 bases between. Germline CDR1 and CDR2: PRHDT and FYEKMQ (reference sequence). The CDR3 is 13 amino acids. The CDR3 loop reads CASSPPFGYEQYF. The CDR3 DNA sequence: TGTGCCAGCTCACCCCCGTTTGGCTACGAGCAGTACTTC. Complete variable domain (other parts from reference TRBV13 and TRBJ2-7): AAGVIQSPRHLIKEKRETATLKCYPIPRHDTVYWYQQGPGQDPQFLISFYEKMQSDKGSIPDRFSAQQFSDYHSELNMSSLELGDSALYFCASSPPFGYEQYFGPGTRLTVT.

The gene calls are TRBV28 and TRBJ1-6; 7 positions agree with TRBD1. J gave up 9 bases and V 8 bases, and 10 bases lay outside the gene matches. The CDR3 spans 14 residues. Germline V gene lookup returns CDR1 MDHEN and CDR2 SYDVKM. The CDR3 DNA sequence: TGTGCCAGCGGACCGGGACAGTTCGGTTCACCCCTCCACTTT. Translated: CASGPGQFGSPLHF.

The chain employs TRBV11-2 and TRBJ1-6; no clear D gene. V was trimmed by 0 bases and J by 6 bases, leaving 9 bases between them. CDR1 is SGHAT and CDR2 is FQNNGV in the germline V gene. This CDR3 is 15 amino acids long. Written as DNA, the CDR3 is TGTGCCAGCAGCTTAGAGCCTAGCGGTAATTCACCCCTCCACTTT. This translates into CASSLEPSGNSPLHF.

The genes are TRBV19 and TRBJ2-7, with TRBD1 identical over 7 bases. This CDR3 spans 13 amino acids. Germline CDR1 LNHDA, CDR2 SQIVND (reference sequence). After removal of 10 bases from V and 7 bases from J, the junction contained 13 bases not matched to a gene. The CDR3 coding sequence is TGTGCCACCAGGGGGATTCCCCAGGGGGAGCAGTACTTC. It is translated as CATRGIPQGEQYF.

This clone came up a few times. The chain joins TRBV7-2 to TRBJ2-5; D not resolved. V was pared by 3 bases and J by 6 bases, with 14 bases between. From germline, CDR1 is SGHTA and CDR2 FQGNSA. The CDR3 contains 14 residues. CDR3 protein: CASSFHQAAKTQYF. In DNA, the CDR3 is TGTGCCAGCAGCTTCCACCAGGCCGCGAAGACCCAGTACTTC.

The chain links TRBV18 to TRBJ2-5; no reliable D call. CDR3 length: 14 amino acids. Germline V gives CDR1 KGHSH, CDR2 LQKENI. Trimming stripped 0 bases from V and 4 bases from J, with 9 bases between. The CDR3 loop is CASSPPEHRETQYF. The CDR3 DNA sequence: TGTGCCAGCTCACCACCCGAACATCGAGAGACCCAGTACTTC.

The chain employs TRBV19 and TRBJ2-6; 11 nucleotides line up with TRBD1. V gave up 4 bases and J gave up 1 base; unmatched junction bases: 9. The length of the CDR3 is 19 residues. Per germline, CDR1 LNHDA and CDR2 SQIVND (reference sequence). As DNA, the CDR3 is TGTGCCAGTAGTAGGAAAGGGACAGGGGGATTGTCTGGGGCCAACGTCCTGACTTTC. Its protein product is CASSRKGTGGLSGANVLTF.

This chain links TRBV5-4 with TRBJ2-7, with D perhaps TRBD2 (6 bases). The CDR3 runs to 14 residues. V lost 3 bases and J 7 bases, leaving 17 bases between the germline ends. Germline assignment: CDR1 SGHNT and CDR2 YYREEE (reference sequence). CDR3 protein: CASSSRLDTGEQYF. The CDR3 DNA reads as TGTGCCAGCAGCTCCCGACTAGATACCGGGGAGCAGTACTTC.

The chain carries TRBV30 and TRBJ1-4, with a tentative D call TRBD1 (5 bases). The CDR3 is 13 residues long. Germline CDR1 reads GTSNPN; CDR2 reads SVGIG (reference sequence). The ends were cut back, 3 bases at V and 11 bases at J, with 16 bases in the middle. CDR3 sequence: CAWSPKQEPKLFF. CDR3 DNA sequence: TGTGCCTGGAGCCCTAAACAGGAACCCAAACTGTTTTTT.

The CDR3 sequence: CASSPLRGPNEAFF. The DNA of the CDR3 is TGCGCCAGCAGCCCCCTAAGGGGGCCTAATGAAGCTTTCTTT. The genes are TRBV5-1 and TRBJ1-1; 7 bases align to TRBD1. The germline gives CDR1 SGHRS, CDR2 YFSETQ. The CDR3 extends over 14 amino acids. Trimming took 4 bases from V and 7 from J; bases not matched to a gene: 10.